This TCR beta chain was sequenced for a study of cytomegalovirus exposure and HLA in healthy donors (TCRdb year 2017). In the study overall: A later analysis indicated that the roughly 120 validation repertoires were generated on the platform also employed for the 700 or so repertoires of the first cohort. The aim of the study was to test whether cataloging public T cell receptors could identify signatures of past pathogen exposure. Besides the first cohort of roughly 700 subjects, a separate validation cohort made up of roughly 120 different subjects was used. To predict cytomegalovirus infection status, the study combined high-throughput TCR immunosequencing, statistical association of individual TCRs with disease status, and machine learning. On the study overall, not on this receptor specifically: The study gave a list of 150 to 200 TCR beta chains associated with cytomegalovirus. The classifier was reported to diagnose cytomegalovirus status with high specificity and sensitivity in both the original cohort and the validation cohort. Of the cluster scores, about 94% were above 0 in a later analysis, which found that TCRs clustered in the first cohort also tended to co-occur in the roughly 130 validation repertoires. The authors suggested that the approach could potentially be extended to other disease states and immunological phenotypes. A later analysis had no HLA typing for the validation cohort, so co-occurrence there was scored across all 110 or so repertoires. A few of the identified cytomegalovirus-associated TCR beta chains were confirmed in vitro to be specific for cytomegalovirus antigens. Most TCR sequences were observed very rarely across donors, whereas some public TCRs were present in many individuals.

As to this clone: The clone's antigen remains unknown. No base quality information exists; no much larger clone differs at one position.

Separate from the approximately 670-subject first cohort, the validation cohort of about 110 subjects was the group to which the donors belonged. The CDR3 numbers 18 residues from cysteine through phenylalanine. The read is trimmed to its CDR3 DNA, 54 bases read in frame from base 1. The germline V end is reduced by 5 bases and the J end by 8 bases; junction bases left unmatched: 13. CDR1 and CDR2 (MNHEY, SMNVEV) derive from the germline V gene (reference sequence). Library preparation was by the immunoSEQ multiplex PCR assay. Regarding the original processing steps: A statistical classification framework was developed to diagnose cytomegalovirus status using the catalog of TCR beta chain sequences. Not all clones reach the TCRdb copy of this immuneACCESS table, which keeps in-frame sequences only. Checked studies attribute under half of the gap to unresolved V genes and leave the rest unexplained. The D gene and trimming were derived from the DNA, and the V and J assignments and clone size from that table. The sample table shows under 140,000 clones, and 88% are seen once. The ten largest make up 1.4% of the sample.

The receptor comes from a woman in her twenties or thirties in good health and CMV-seropositive. Recombination connected TRBV27 to TRBJ2-1, and TRBD2 matches 15 of the central bases. Sequencing was done on a sample of PBMCs. The bases read TGTGCCAGCAGTCCCGGACTAGCGGGAGGGGGTTTTGTCTATGAGCAGTTCTTC. This yields the protein CASSPGLAGGGFVYEQFF.